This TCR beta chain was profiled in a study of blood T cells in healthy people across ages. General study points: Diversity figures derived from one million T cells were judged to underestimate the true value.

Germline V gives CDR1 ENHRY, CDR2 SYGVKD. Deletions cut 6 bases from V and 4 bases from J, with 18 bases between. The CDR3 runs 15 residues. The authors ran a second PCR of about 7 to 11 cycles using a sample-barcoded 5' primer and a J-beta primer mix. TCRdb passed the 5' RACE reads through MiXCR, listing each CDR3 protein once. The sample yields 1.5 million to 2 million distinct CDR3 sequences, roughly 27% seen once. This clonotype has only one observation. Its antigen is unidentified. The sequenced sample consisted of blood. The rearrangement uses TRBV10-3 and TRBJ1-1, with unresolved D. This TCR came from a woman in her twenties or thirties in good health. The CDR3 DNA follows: TGTGCCATCAGAGAAGGGCAAGACGGGTTCACTGAAGCTTTCTTT. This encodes CAIREGQDGFTEAFF.